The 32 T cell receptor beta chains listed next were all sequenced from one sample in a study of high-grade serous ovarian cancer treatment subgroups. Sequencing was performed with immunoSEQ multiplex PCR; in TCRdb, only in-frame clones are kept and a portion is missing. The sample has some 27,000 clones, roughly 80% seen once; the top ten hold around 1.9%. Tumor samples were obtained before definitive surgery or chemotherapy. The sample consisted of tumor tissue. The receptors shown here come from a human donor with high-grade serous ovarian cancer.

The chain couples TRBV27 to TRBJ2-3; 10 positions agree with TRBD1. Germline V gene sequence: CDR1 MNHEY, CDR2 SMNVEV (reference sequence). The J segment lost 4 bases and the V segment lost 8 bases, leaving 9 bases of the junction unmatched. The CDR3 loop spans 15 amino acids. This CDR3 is CASFSGTGDPDTQYF. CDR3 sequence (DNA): TGTGCCAGCTTTTCCGGGACAGGGGATCCAGATACGCAGTATTTT.

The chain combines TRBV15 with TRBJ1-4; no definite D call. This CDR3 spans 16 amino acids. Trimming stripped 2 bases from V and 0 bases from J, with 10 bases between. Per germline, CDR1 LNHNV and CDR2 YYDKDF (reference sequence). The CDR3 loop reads CATSRPATPTNEKLFF. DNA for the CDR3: TGTGCCACCAGCAGACCCGCGACACCAACTAATGAAAAACTGTTTTTT.

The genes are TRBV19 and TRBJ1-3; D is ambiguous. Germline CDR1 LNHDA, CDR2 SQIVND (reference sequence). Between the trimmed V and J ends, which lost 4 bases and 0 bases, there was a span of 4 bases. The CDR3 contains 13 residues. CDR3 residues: CASSTGSGNTIYF. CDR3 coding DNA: TGTGCCAGTAGTACGGGCTCTGGAAACACCATATATTTT.

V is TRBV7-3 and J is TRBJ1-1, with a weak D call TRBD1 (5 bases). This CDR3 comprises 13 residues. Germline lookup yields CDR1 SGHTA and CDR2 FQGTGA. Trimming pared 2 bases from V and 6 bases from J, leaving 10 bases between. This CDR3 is CASSLDRGAEAFF. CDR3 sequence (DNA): TGTGCCAGCAGCTTAGACAGAGGGGCTGAAGCTTTCTTT.

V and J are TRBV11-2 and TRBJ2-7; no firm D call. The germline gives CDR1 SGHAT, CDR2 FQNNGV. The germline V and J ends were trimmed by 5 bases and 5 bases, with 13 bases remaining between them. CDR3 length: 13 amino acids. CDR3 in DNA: TGTGCCAGCAGCCTCGGAGCTCCTAACGAGCAGTACTTC. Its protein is CASSLGAPNEQYF.

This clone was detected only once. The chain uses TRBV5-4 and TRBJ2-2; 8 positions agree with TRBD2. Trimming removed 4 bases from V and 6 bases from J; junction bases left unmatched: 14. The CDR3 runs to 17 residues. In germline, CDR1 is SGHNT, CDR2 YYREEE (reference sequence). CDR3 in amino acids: CASSRGSGTRGAGELFF. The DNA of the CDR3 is TGTGCCAGCAGCAGGGGCTCCGGGACTAGGGGGGCCGGGGAGCTGTTTTTT.

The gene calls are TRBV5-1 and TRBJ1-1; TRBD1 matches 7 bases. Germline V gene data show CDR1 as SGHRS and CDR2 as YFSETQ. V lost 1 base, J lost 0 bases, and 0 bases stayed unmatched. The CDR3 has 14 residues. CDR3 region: CASSLQGVNTEAFF. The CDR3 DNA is TGCGCCAGCAGCTTGCAGGGGGTGAACACTGAAGCTTTCTTT.

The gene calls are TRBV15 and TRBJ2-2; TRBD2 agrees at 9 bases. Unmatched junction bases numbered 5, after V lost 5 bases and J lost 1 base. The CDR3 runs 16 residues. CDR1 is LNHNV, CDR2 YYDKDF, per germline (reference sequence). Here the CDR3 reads CATSGGAGGNTGELFF. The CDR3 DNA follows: TGTGCCACCAGCGGAGGAGCGGGAGGGAACACCGGGGAGCTGTTTTTT. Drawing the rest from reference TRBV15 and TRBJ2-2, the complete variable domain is DAMVIQNPRYQVTQFGKPVTLSCSQTLNHNVMYWYQQKSSQAPKLLFHYYDKDFNNEADTPDNFQSRRPNTSFCFLDIRSPGLGDTAMYLCATSGGAGGNTGELFFGEGSRLTVL.

CDR3 bases: TGTGCCAGCAGCTTAAGGGGACCTACTGGAAACACCATATATTTT. Translating it yields CASSLRGPTGNTIYF. This chain uses TRBV7-2 with TRBJ1-3; tentative D call: TRBD1 (5 bases). V shed 2 bases and J shed 2 bases, with 10 bases lying between them. The germline V gene has CDR1 SGHTA and CDR2 FQGNSA. The CDR3 loop spans 15 amino acids. Full variable domain (rest looked up from reference TRBV7-2 and TRBJ1-3): GAGVSQSPSNKVTEKGKDVELRCDPISGHTALYWYRQSLGQGLEFLIYFQGNSAPDKSGLPSDRFSAERTGGSVSTLTIQRTQQEDSAVYLCASSLRGPTGNTIYFGEGSWLTVV.

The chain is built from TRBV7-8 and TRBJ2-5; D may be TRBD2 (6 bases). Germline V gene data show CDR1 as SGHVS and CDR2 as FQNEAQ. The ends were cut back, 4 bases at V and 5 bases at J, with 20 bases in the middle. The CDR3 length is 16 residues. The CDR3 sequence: CASSYVRQGGSETQYF. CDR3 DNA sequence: TGTGCCAGCAGCTACGTAAGGCAGGGAGGATCGGAGACCCAGTACTTC.

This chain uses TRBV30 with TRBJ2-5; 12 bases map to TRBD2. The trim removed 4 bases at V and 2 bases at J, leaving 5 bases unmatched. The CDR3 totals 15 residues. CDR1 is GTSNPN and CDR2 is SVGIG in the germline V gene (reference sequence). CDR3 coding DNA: TGTGCCTGGACTAGCGGGAGGGATGGGCAAGAGACCCAGTACTTC. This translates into CAWTSGRDGQETQYF.

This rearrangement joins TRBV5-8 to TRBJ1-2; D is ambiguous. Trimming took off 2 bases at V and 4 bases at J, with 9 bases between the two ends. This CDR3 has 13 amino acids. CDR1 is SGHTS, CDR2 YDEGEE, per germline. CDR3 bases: TGTGCCAGCAGCTTCTTAATATCCTATGGCTACACCTTC. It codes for CASSFLISYGYTF.

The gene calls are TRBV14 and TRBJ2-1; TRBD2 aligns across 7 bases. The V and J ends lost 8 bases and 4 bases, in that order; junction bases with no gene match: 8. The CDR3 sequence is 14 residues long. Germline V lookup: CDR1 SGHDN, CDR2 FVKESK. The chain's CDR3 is CASGGGAYYNEQFF. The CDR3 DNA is TGTGCCAGCGGGGGGGGAGCGTATTACAATGAGCAGTTCTTC. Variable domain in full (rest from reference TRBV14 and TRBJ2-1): EAGVTQFPSHSVIEKGQTVTLRCDPISGHDNLYWYRRVMGKEIKFLLHFVKESKQDESGMPNNRFLAERTGGTYSTLKVQPAELEDSGVYFCASGGGAYYNEQFFGPGTRLTVL.

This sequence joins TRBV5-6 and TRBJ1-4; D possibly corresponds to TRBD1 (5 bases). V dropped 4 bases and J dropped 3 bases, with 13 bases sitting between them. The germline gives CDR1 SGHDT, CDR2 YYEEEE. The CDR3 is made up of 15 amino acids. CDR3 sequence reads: CASSRGARANEKLFF. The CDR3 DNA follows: TGTGCCAGCAGCCGGGGCGCGCGTGCTAATGAAAAACTGTTTTTT.

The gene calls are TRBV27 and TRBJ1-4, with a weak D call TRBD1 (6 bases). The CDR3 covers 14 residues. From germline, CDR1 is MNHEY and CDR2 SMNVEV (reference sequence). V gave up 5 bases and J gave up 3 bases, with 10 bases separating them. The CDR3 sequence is CASSTRGSNEKLFF. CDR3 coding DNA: TGTGCCAGCAGTACCAGGGGCTCTAATGAAAAACTGTTTTTT.

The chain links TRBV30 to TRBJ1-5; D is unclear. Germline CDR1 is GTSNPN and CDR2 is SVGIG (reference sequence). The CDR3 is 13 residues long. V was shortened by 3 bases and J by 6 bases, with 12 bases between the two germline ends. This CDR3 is CAWSPPGAQPQHF. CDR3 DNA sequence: TGTGCCTGGAGCCCCCCGGGCGCTCAGCCCCAGCATTTT.

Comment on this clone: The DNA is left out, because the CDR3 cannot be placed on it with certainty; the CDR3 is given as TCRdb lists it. The CDR3 loop is CASSFVAGGSEYF. V usage is TRBV5-6 and J usage is TRBJ2-5; whether TRBD2, the table's D call, matches the DNA was not checked. From germline, CDR1 is SGHDT and CDR2 YYEEEE. With termini counted, the CDR3 has 13 amino acids.

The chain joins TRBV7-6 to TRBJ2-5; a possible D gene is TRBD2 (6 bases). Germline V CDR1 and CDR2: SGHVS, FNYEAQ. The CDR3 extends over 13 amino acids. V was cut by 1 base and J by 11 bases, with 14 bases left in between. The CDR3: CASSLGGPGTQYF. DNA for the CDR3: TGTGCCAGCAGCTTAGGTGGCCCCGGGACTCAGTACTTC.

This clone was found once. CDR3 nucleotides: TGTGCCAGTGCAGACAGGCTCCTTATCGCGTCCAAAAACATTCAGTACTTC. Translation gives CASADRLLIASKNIQYF. The genes are TRBV2 and TRBJ2-4, with a possible D match to TRBD1 (6 bases). The CDR3 is 17 amino acids. The V gene lost 9 bases and the J gene lost 2 bases, with 23 bases spanning the gap. Germline V lookup: CDR1 SNHLY, CDR2 FYNNEI.

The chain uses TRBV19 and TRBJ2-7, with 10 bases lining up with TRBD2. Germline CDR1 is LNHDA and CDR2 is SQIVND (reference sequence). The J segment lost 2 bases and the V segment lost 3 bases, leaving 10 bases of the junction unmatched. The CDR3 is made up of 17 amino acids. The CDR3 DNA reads TGTGCCAGTAGTATGGCCTGGCTAGCGGGGGCCCCCTACGAGCAGTACTTC. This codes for CASSMAWLAGAPYEQYF.

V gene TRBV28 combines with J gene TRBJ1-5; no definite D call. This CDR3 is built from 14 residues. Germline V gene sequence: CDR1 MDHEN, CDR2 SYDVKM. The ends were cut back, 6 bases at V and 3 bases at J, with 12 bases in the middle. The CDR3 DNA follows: TGTGCCAGCAGGAAAAAGGGTCCCAATCAGCCCCAGCATTTT. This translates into CASRKKGPNQPQHF.

The CDR3 spells CASSPLGGREYNEQFF. CDR3 nucleotide sequence: TGTGCCAGCAGCCCCCTTGGCGGGAGGGAATACAATGAGCAGTTCTTC. V gene TRBV27 combines with J gene TRBJ2-1; 9 bases agree with TRBD2. CDR1 and CDR2 from the germline V gene are MNHEY and SMNVEV (reference sequence). The CDR3 is made up of 16 amino acids. V shed 6 bases, J shed 4 bases, and the junction held 10 bases outside the gene matches.

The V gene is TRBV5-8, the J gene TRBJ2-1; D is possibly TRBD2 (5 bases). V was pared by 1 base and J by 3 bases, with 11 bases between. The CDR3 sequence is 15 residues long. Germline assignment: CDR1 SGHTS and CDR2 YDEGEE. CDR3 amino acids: CASSLLGDNYNEQFF. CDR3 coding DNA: TGTGCCAGCAGCTTGCTCGGGGATAACTACAATGAGCAGTTCTTC.

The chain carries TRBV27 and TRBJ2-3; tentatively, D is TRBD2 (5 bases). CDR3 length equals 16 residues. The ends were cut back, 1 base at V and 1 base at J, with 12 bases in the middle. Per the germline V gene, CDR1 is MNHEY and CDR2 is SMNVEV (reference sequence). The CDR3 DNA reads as TGTGCCAGCAGTTTATGGGGAGCGAGGGGCACAGATACGCAGTATTTT. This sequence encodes CASSLWGARGTDTQYF.

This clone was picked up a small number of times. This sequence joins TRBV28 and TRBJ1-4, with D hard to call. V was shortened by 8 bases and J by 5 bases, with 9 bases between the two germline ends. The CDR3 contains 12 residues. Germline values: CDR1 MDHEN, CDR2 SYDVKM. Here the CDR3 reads CASLALNEKLFF. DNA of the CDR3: TGTGCCAGCCTGGCACTGAATGAAAAACTGTTTTTT.

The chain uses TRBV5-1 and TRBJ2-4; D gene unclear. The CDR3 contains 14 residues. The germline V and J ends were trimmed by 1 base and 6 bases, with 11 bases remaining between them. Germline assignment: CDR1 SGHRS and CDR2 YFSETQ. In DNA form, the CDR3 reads TGCGCCAGCAGCTTGATGGTAGGGCTAAACATTCAGTACTTC. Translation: CASSLMVGLNIQYF.

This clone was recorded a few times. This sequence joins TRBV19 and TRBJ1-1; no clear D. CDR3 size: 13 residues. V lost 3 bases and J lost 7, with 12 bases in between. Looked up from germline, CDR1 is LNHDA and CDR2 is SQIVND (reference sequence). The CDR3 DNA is TGTGCCAGTAGTATTCTCGCAGTGGGTGAAGCTTTCTTT. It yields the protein CASSILAVGEAFF.

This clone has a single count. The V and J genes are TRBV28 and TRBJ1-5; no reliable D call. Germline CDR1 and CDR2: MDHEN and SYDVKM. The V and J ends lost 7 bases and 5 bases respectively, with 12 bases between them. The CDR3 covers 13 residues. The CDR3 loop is CASTPAAHQPQHF. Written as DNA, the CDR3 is TGTGCCAGCACCCCGGCAGCCCATCAGCCCCAGCATTTT.

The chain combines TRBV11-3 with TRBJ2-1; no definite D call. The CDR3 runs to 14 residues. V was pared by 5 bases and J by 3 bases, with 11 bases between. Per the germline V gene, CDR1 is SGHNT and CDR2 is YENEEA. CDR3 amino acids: CASSLGSVYNEQFF. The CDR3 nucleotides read TGTGCCAGCAGCCTCGGGTCGGTCTACAATGAGCAGTTCTTC. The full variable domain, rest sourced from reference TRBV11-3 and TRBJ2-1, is EAGVVQSPRYKIIEKKQPVAFWCNPISGHNTLYWYLQNLGQGPELLIRYENEEAVDDSQLPKDRFSAERLKGVDSTLKIQPAELGDSAVYLCASSLGSVYNEQFFGPGTRLTVL.

The CDR3 spells CASSPRLAGDNEQFF. In DNA form, the CDR3 reads TGCGCCAGCAGCCCGCGGCTAGCGGGGGACAATGAGCAGTTCTTC. V and J are TRBV5-1 and TRBJ2-1; 10 bases are a match to TRBD2. Germline V gives CDR1 SGHRS, CDR2 YFSETQ. The length of the CDR3 is 15 residues. V shed 4 bases and J 5 bases; nucleotides not matched to a gene: 6.

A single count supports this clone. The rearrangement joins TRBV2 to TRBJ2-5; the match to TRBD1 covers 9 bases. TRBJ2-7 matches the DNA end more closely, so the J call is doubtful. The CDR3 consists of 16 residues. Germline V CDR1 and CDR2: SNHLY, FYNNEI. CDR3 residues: CASSVRPGQGPYEQYF. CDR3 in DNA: TGTGCCAGCAGTGTAAGGCCGGGACAGGGCCCCTACGAGCAGTACTTC.

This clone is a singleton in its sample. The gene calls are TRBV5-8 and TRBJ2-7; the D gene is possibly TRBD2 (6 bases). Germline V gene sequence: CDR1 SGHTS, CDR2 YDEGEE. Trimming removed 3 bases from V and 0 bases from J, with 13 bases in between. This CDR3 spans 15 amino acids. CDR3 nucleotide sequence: TGTGCCAGCAGCTACCATAGCGGAACCTCCTACGAGCAGTACTTC. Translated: CASSYHSGTSYEQYF.